A single sample is the source of the 25 T cell receptor beta chains below, sequenced in a study of blood T cell repertoires in COVID-19. Generated by immunoSEQ multiplex PCR, the TCRdb table keeps only in-frame clones and is missing some. This table has 150,000 or so clones, 80% to 90% appearing once. Sequences were obtained from peripheral blood. The receptors originated from a man at least 80 years old with acute or convalescent COVID-19.

In this sample, this clone turned up once. V gene TRBV29-1 combines with J gene TRBJ2-7; 10 bases align to TRBD1. Germline CDR1 SQVTM, CDR2 ANQGSEA. The CDR3 has 14 residues. After removal of 4 bases from V and 5 bases from J, the junction contained 8 bases not matched to a gene. CDR3 in DNA: TGCAGCGTTGCCCGGACAGGGGGTCCGGACGAGCAGTACTTC. It yields the protein CSVARTGGPDEQYF.

This chain links TRBV4-2 with TRBJ1-2; TRBD1 matches at 8 bases. Germline CDR1 and CDR2: LGHNA and YNFKEQ. The CDR3 loop spans 14 amino acids. The V and J ends lost 3 bases and 5 bases, in that order; junction bases with no gene match: 5. The CDR3 sequence: CASSHPGQGYGYTF. CDR3 in DNA: TGTGCCAGCAGCCACCCTGGACAGGGTTATGGCTACACCTTC.

The V call is TRBV5-6, the J call TRBJ1-1, with 9 bases that match TRBD1. There are 15 residues in the CDR3. V gave up 4 bases and J gave up 5 bases; unmatched junction bases: 9. Looked up from germline, CDR1 is SGHDT and CDR2 is YYEEEE. CDR3 region: CASSRHRGLKTEAFF. In DNA, the CDR3 is TGTGCCAGCAGCCGACACAGGGGGCTTAAGACTGAAGCTTTCTTT.

V usage is TRBV28 and J usage is TRBJ1-2; 8 positions agree with TRBD1. The germline V gene encodes CDR1 MDHEN and CDR2 SYDVKM. The CDR3 sequence is 18 residues long. V was pared by 5 bases and J by 5 bases, with 19 bases of the junction left unmatched. CDR3 protein: CASSAQTGVGPTSYGYTF. The DNA for the CDR3 is TGTGCCAGCAGTGCCCAGACAGGGGTAGGTCCCACTAGTTATGGCTACACCTTC.

There are a few counts of this clone. V and J are TRBV18 and TRBJ2-7; 10 bases fit TRBD2. The CDR3 spans 15 residues. In germline, CDR1 is KGHSH, CDR2 LQKENI. V lost 3 bases, J lost 7 bases, and 9 bases stayed unmatched. CDR3 nucleotide sequence: TGTGCCAGCTCACCTGGCCTAGCGGGAGATGGTGAGCAGTACTTC. It is translated as CASSPGLAGDGEQYF.

J is TRBJ2-6 and V is TRBV6-1; D might be TRBD1 (6 bases). Per the germline V gene, CDR1 is MNHNS and CDR2 is SASEGT. This CDR3 region has 20 residues. V was shortened by 0 bases and J by 0 bases, with 18 bases between the two germline ends. The CDR3 DNA follows: TGTGCCAGCAGTGAAGCGCTTTATGGGACACGACGCTCTGGGGCCAACGTCCTGACTTTC. As protein: CASSEALYGTRRSGANVLTF.

V usage is TRBV5-1 and J usage is TRBJ2-5; 7 nucleotides agree with TRBD1. The junction had 10 bases not matched to a gene; V was cut back by 4 bases and J by 7 bases. The CDR3 length is 14 residues. Germline V gene sequence: CDR1 SGHRS, CDR2 YFSETQ. CDR3 sequence: CASSRTGVDGTQYF. The DNA for the CDR3 is TGCGCCAGCAGCCGAACAGGGGTGGATGGGACCCAGTACTTC.

V is TRBV7-6 and J is TRBJ2-2, with TRBD1 identical over 8 bases. Germline V gives CDR1 SGHVS, CDR2 FNYEAQ. Unmatched junction bases numbered 9, after V lost 1 base and J lost 5 bases. The length of the CDR3 is 17 residues. The CDR3 here is CASSLGGGRGRTGELFF. The CDR3 DNA sequence: TGTGCCAGCAGCTTAGGCGGAGGCAGGGGGCGGACCGGGGAGCTGTTTTTT.

This rearrangement joins TRBV27 to TRBJ1-4; D is ambiguous. With 8 bases removed from V and 6 bases from J, the gap between germline ends came to 16 bases. CDR1 and CDR2 (germline): MNHEY, SMNVEV (reference sequence). The CDR3 totals 14 residues. CDR3 nucleotide sequence: TGTGCCAGCGCCACCGGAGGGTTCTATGAAAAACTGTTTTTT. Translating it yields CASATGGFYEKLFF.

The V and J genes are TRBV28 and TRBJ2-7, with TRBD2 matching 9 bases. After removal of 6 bases from V and 0 bases from J, the junction contained 6 bases not matched to a gene. Looked up from germline, CDR1 is MDHEN and CDR2 is SYDVKM. This CDR3 has 15 amino acids. The CDR3 is CASRFSGGPSYEQYF. The CDR3 DNA reads as TGTGCCAGCAGATTTAGCGGGGGCCCCTCCTACGAGCAGTACTTC.

This clone has ten or more counts. The junction differs from germline at one of its ends, possibly a read error. This sequence joins TRBV28 and TRBJ1-4, with 7 nucleotides matching TRBD1. Germline V gene data show CDR1 as MDHEN and CDR2 as SYDVKM. CDR3 length: 13 residues. The CDR3 DNA is TGTGCCAGCAGTTTGGACGGGACAGAGGGGCCCGTTTTT. Translation: CASSLDGTEGPVF.

J is TRBJ1-6 and V is TRBV3-1 (or the pseudogene TRBV3-2); 9 bases line up with TRBD1. V dropped 5 bases and J dropped 10; count of bases not matched to a gene: 6. Per the germline V gene, CDR1 is LGHDT and CDR2 is YNNKEL (reference sequence). This CDR3 comprises 14 residues. CDR3 residues: CASSTGQGSSPLHF. CDR3 DNA: TGTGCCAGCAGCACCGGACAGGGGAGCTCACCCCTCCACTTT.

About this clone: Other DNA sequences in the same sample also yield this CDR3. The chain is built from TRBV12-3 or TRBV12-4 and TRBJ1-5, with D hard to call. The CDR3 is 13 amino acids. The V gene lost 3 bases and the J gene lost 2 bases, with 5 bases spanning the gap. CDR3 in amino acids: CASSFSGNQPQHF. The CDR3 nucleotides are TGTGCCAGCAGTTTTTCAGGCAATCAGCCCCAGCATTTT.

This clone has only a few counts. V gene TRBV2 combines with J gene TRBJ1-5, with D possibly matching TRBD1 (6 bases). V was pared by 5 bases and J by 2 bases, with 7 bases between. There are 13 residues in the CDR3. The germline V gene encodes CDR1 SNHLY and CDR2 FYNNEI. For the CDR3, the DNA is TGTGCCAGCAGTTCAGGGGGCAATCAGCCCCAGCATTTT. Protein product: CASSSGGNQPQHF.

The V call is TRBV2, the J call TRBJ2-5; TRBD2 matches 7 bases. The CDR3 contains 17 residues. Unmatched junction bases numbered 18, after V lost 4 bases and J lost 7 bases. The germline V gene has CDR1 SNHLY and CDR2 FYNNEI. CDR3 loop: CASSGAMPLGGGSTQYF. CDR3 nucleotide sequence: TGTGCCAGCAGTGGGGCCATGCCTCTTGGGGGGGGATCGACCCAGTACTTC.

This clone has a count of ten or more. V usage is TRBV28 and J usage is TRBJ2-1; TRBD2 matches 8 bases. This CDR3 comprises 14 residues. Germline-derived CDR1 and CDR2 are MDHEN and SYDVKM. The J segment lost 9 bases and the V segment lost 5 bases, leaving 9 bases of the junction unmatched. The DNA of the CDR3 is TGTGCCAGCAGTCCTACTCGGGAGGGCCTTGAGCAGTTCTTC. This codes for CASSPTREGLEQFF.

The rearrangement links TRBV25-1 to TRBJ2-3; TRBD1 might be the D (6 bases). The ends were cut back, 6 bases at V and 3 bases at J, with 16 bases in the middle. CDR1 and CDR2 (germline): MGHDK, SYGVNS. The CDR3 runs 15 residues. The CDR3 is CASSSTGKGTDTQYF. Here the CDR3 DNA reads TGTGCCAGCAGCTCCACAGGGAAGGGTACAGATACGCAGTATTTT.

This sequence joins TRBV2 and TRBJ2-6; 9 bases agree with TRBD1. The J segment lost 4 bases and the V segment lost 6 bases, leaving 13 bases of the junction unmatched. Germline V CDR1 and CDR2: SNHLY, FYNNEI. CDR3 size: 18 residues. CDR3 amino acids: CASSRDRVLSAGANVLTF. CDR3 in DNA: TGTGCCAGCAGCCGGGACAGGGTTCTCTCGGCCGGGGCCAACGTCCTGACTTTC. Supplemented by reference TRBV2 and TRBJ2-6, the full variable domain reads EPEVTQTPSHQVTQMGQEVILRCVPISNHLYFYWYRQILGQKVEFLVSFYNNEISEKSEIFDDQFSVERPDGSNFTLKIRSTKLEDSAMYFCASSRDRVLSAGANVLTFGAGSRLTVL.

This sequence joins TRBV3-1 (or the pseudogene TRBV3-2) and TRBJ1-1; D not resolved. Deletions cut 1 base from V and 7 bases from J, with 4 bases between. Germline V gene data show CDR1 as LGHDT and CDR2 as YNNKEL (reference sequence). This CDR3 has 11 amino acids. The CDR3 nucleotides read TGTGCCAGCAGCCAAGCCCATGAAGCTTTCTTT. This encodes CASSQAHEAFF.

This clone was seen just once. This chain links TRBV18 with TRBJ2-2, with a tentative D call TRBD1 (5 bases). This CDR3 region has 16 residues. V gave up 3 bases and J gave up 4 bases, with 15 bases separating them. The germline V gene has CDR1 KGHSH and CDR2 LQKENI. As DNA, the CDR3 is TGTGCCAGCTCACCCTGGGGCAGGGAAAGCACCGGGGAGCTGTTTTTT. This sequence encodes CASSPWGRESTGELFF.

This clone appeared a few times. The chain is built from TRBV5-1 and TRBJ2-3; 16 bases map to TRBD2. The trim removed 4 bases at V and 0 bases at J, leaving 5 bases unmatched. The CDR3 runs to 18 residues. The V gene's germline CDR1 is SGHRS and CDR2 YFSETQ. The CDR3 loop is CASSQGLAGGPSTDTQYF. CDR3 coding DNA: TGCGCCAGCAGCCAGGGACTAGCGGGAGGGCCTAGCACAGATACGCAGTATTTT. Looking up the rest from reference TRBV5-1 and TRBJ2-3 gives the full variable domain: KAGVTQTPRYLIKTRGQQVTLSCSPISGHRSVSWYQQTPGQGLQFLFEYFSETQRNKGNFPGRFSGRQFSNSRSEMNVSTLELGDSALYLCASSQGLAGGPSTDTQYFGPGTRLTVL.

V usage is TRBV24-1 and J usage is TRBJ2-7; TRBD1 matches at 8 bases. The V gene's germline CDR1 is KGHDR and CDR2 SFDVKD. This CDR3 comprises 15 residues. After removal of 2 bases from V and 5 bases from J, the junction contained 7 bases not matched to a gene. CDR3 coding DNA: TGTGCCACCAGTGATTCCCAAACGGACAGGGACGAGCAGTACTTC. This translates into CATSDSQTDRDEQYF.

The chain is built from TRBV7-9 and TRBJ2-3; 9 nucleotides agree with TRBD2. V lost 3 bases and J lost 2; bases outside the gene matches: 6. Per the germline V gene, CDR1 is SEHNR and CDR2 is FQNEAQ (reference sequence). CDR3 length: 16 residues. Here the CDR3 DNA reads TGTGCCAGCAGCTTTGATCTAGCGGGATCCACAGATACGCAGTATTTT. As protein: CASSFDLAGSTDTQYF.

This chain joins TRBV28 and TRBJ1-2; D is perhaps TRBD1 (6 bases). This CDR3 contains 17 residues. Germline V gene lookup returns CDR1 MDHEN and CDR2 SYDVKM. Trimming pared 3 bases from V and 7 bases from J, leaving 24 bases between. CDR3 protein: CASSLRGGQGRIGGYTF. In DNA form, the CDR3 reads TGTGCCAGCAGTTTGAGGGGGGGGCAGGGTAGAATAGGTGGCTACACCTTC.

The gene calls are TRBV7-9 and TRBJ2-3, with 7 bases fitting TRBD1. The CDR3 has 15 amino acids. The germline CDR1 and CDR2 sequences are SEHNR and FQNEAQ (reference sequence). V shed 3 bases and J 3 bases; nucleotides not matched to a gene: 6. The CDR3 DNA reads as TGTGCCAGCAGCTTCCCAGGGGGAGATACAGATACGCAGTATTTT. Translated: CASSFPGGDTDTQYF. The full variable domain, completed using reference TRBV7-9 and TRBJ2-3, is DTGVSQNPRHKITKRGQNVTFRCDPISEHNRLYWYRQTLGQGPEFLTYFQNEAQLEKSRLLSDRFSAERPKGSFSTLEIQRTEQGDSAMYLCASSFPGGDTDTQYFGPGTRLTVL.